This T cell receptor (beta chain) was identified in a study of response to subunit inactivated influenza vaccine. Overall study findings and caveats: The study's authors posited that every seasonal influenza vaccination enlists few new T cells.

This clonotype was recorded a few times. Its antigen is unidentified. TCRdb ran MiXCR on the RT-PCR reads and lists one entry per CDR3 protein. This sample has a few hundred thousand distinct CDR3 sequences, with just over 20% found just once. The CDR3 loop spans 14 amino acids. J gave up 3 bases and V 5 bases, and 9 bases lay outside the gene matches. CDR1 is DFQATT, CDR2 SNEGSKA, per germline (reference sequence). The clonotype comes from a man between 50 and 69 years old who received an inactivated influenza vaccine. The starting material was PBMCs from blood, obtained about 20 months after vaccination. This rearrangement joins TRBV20-1 to TRBJ2-7, with 8 positions matching TRBD1. CDR3 DNA: TGCAGTGCTTTGGGACAGGATGTCCTCTACGAGCAGTACTTC. Translation gives CSALGQDVLYEQYF.